Listed here are 27 T cell receptor beta chains from one sample, sequenced in a study of blood T cell repertoires in COVID-19. Sequenced by immunoSEQ multiplex PCR; TCRdb stores in-frame clones only, minus some. The sample holds roughly 260,000 clones, about nine tenths seen once. The sample comprised peripheral blood. All receptors derive from a woman in her 30s with COVID-19, enrolled during active disease.

This chain connects TRBV25-1 to TRBJ1-2, with 7 bases that match TRBD1. This CDR3 spans 14 amino acids. Germline V gene lookup returns CDR1 MGHDK and CDR2 SYGVNS. V shed 3 bases and J 6 bases; nucleotides not matched to a gene: 7. The CDR3 protein is CASSDNDRVDGYTF. CDR3 in DNA: TGTGCCAGCAGTGACAATGACAGGGTTGATGGCTACACCTTC.

The chain is built from TRBV2 and TRBJ2-1; maybe TRBD1 (5 bases). Trimming shortened V by 2 bases and J by 4 bases, and 12 bases separated the two germline ends. The CDR3 runs to 15 residues. The germline V gene has CDR1 SNHLY and CDR2 FYNNEI. The chain's CDR3 is CASSELGHGYNEQFF. DNA of the CDR3: TGTGCCAGCAGTGAATTGGGGCACGGATACAATGAGCAGTTCTTC.

V usage is TRBV6-4 and J usage is TRBJ2-7; TRBD2 is a possible D gene (6 bases). There are 12 residues in the CDR3. Germline V gene data show CDR1 as MRHNA and CDR2 as SNTAGT. The germline V and J ends were trimmed by 7 bases and 3 bases, with 10 bases remaining between them. The CDR3 spells CASTLRGYEQYF. CDR3 DNA: TGTGCCAGCACTTTGCGGGGCTACGAGCAGTACTTC.

This chain links TRBV5-1 with TRBJ2-7; tentative D call: TRBD1 (6 bases). V lost 4 bases and J lost 0, with 14 bases in between. Germline V gene lookup returns CDR1 SGHRS and CDR2 YFSETQ. CDR3 length: 15 amino acids. DNA of the CDR3: TGCGCCAGCAGCACCGGGACATTCACCTCCTACGAGCAGTACTTC. This encodes CASSTGTFTSYEQYF.

The J gene is TRBJ1-1, the V gene TRBV7-9; 11 bases match TRBD1. J gave up 4 bases and V 3 bases, and 1 base lay outside the gene matches. The CDR3 extends over 14 amino acids. Per germline, CDR1 SEHNR and CDR2 FQNEAQ (reference sequence). In DNA form, the CDR3 reads TGTGCCAGCAGCTTCGGGACAGGGGGCACTGAAGCTTTCTTT. Translating it yields CASSFGTGGTEAFF.

The chain is built from TRBV5-1 and TRBJ2-3; maybe TRBD1 (6 bases). V shed 3 bases and J shed 3 bases, with 11 bases lying between them. The V gene's germline CDR1 is SGHRS and CDR2 YFSETQ. The CDR3 spans 14 residues. The CDR3 DNA sequence: TGCGCCAGCAGCTCAGGGGATAGGACAGATACGCAGTATTTT. This translates into CASSSGDRTDTQYF.

The rearrangement joins TRBV6-4 to TRBJ2-7, with TRBD2 identical over 13 bases. Trimming removed 5 bases from V and 0 bases from J; junction bases left unmatched: 4. The length of the CDR3 is 16 residues. The V gene's germline CDR1 is MRHNA and CDR2 SNTAGT. CDR3 sequence: CASSRGLAGISYEQYF. The CDR3, as DNA: TGTGCCAGCAGTAGGGGACTAGCGGGAATCTCCTACGAGCAGTACTTC.

The chain carries TRBV4-2 and TRBJ1-2; D is unclear. The length of the CDR3 is 11 residues. V was cut by 4 bases and J by 8 bases, with 8 bases left in between. CDR1 is LGHNA and CDR2 is YNFKEQ in the germline V gene. The DNA of the CDR3 is TGTGCCAGCAGCCCGGGGTGGGGCTACACCTTC. It encodes CASSPGWGYTF.

This chain links TRBV12-3 or TRBV12-4 with TRBJ1-2; tentatively, D is TRBD1 (5 bases). V was trimmed by 6 bases and J by 8 bases, leaving 10 bases between them. The CDR3 has 11 amino acids. The CDR3 DNA reads as TGTGCCAGCAGCCTAAGGGGCGGCTACACCTTC. Protein sequence: CASSLRGGYTF.

V and J are TRBV30 and TRBJ2-2; 9 nucleotides agree with TRBD1. CDR1 and CDR2 from the germline V gene are GTSNPN and SVGIG (reference sequence). The V gene end was trimmed by 5 bases and the J gene end by 6 bases; junction bases not matched to a gene: 1. The CDR3 extends over 12 amino acids. CDR3 nucleotide sequence: TGTGCCTGGGACAGGGGGTCCGGGGAGCTGTTTTTT. As protein: CAWDRGSGELFF.

V gene TRBV27 combines with J gene TRBJ1-6; 9 nucleotides match TRBD1. The CDR3 is 15 residues long. Per germline, CDR1 MNHEY and CDR2 SMNVEV (reference sequence). The V gene end was trimmed by 7 bases and the J gene end by 6 bases; junction bases not matched to a gene: 7. The CDR3 bases are TGTGCCAGCAAGACGAGGGACAGGGTTAATTCACCCCTCCACTTT. This translates into CASKTRDRVNSPLHF.

This chain joins TRBV3-1 (or the pseudogene TRBV3-2) and TRBJ2-6; 14 bases fit TRBD2. The V gene end was trimmed by 6 bases and the J gene end by 4 bases; junction bases not matched to a gene: 8. Looked up from germline, CDR1 is LGHDT and CDR2 is YNNKEL (reference sequence). This CDR3 spans 18 amino acids. The CDR3 DNA follows: TGTGCCAGCAGTCTGGGACTAGCGGGAGTGGGAGGGGCCAACGTCCTGACTTTC. It yields the protein CASSLGLAGVGGANVLTF.

This chain uses TRBV29-1 with TRBJ2-1; a possible D gene is TRBD2 (6 bases). Germline CDR1 and CDR2: SQVTM and ANQGSEA. Trimming left V 6 bases short and J 9 bases short, with 15 bases between. This CDR3 comprises 12 residues. In DNA form, the CDR3 reads TGCAGCGTCGCAAGACTAGTGGCTGAGCAGTTCTTC. It translates to CSVARLVAEQFF.

The V call is TRBV30, the J call TRBJ1-1; D gene uncertain. Trimming stripped 1 base from V and 5 bases from J, with 14 bases between. Germline V gives CDR1 GTSNPN, CDR2 SVGIG (reference sequence). The CDR3 extends over 14 amino acids. The chain's CDR3 is CAWSAYGTQTEAFF. The CDR3, as DNA: TGTGCCTGGAGTGCATATGGAACACAGACTGAAGCTTTCTTT.

V is TRBV3-1 (or the pseudogene TRBV3-2) and J is TRBJ2-3, with 12 bases identical to TRBD2. Unmatched junction bases numbered 7, after V lost 3 bases and J lost 6 bases. The CDR3 is 16 amino acids. Looked up from germline, CDR1 is LGHDT and CDR2 is YNNKEL (reference sequence). The CDR3 loop is CASSHLTSGRTDTQYF. DNA of the CDR3: TGTGCCAGCAGCCACCTGACTAGCGGGAGAACTGATACGCAGTATTTT.

This chain connects TRBV12-3 or TRBV12-4 to TRBJ1-5; D perhaps matches TRBD1 (6 bases). Trimming stripped 8 bases from V and 7 bases from J, with 15 bases between. The CDR3 extends over 13 amino acids. CDR3 loop: CASSAGGRQPQHF. DNA of the CDR3: TGTGCCAGCTCCGCGGGGGGCCGACAGCCCCAGCATTTT.

The V call is TRBV10-1, the J call TRBJ2-7; 8 bases line up with TRBD2. With 2 bases clipped from V and 0 bases from J, the junction kept 3 bases outside the gene matches. Germline-derived CDR1 and CDR2 are WNHNN and SYGVQD (reference sequence). The CDR3 sequence is 15 residues long. The CDR3 coding sequence is TGCGCCAGCAGTGAGGTGCTAGCGGGCTCCTACGAGCAGTACTTC. It encodes CASSEVLAGSYEQYF.

V and J are TRBV14 and TRBJ2-3, with a weak D call TRBD1 (5 bases). V dropped 1 base and J dropped 6 bases, with 11 bases sitting between them. The CDR3 contains 14 residues. Germline V gene data show CDR1 as SGHDN and CDR2 as FVKESK. Here the CDR3 reads CASSQGRGWDTQYF. The CDR3 DNA reads TGTGCCAGCAGCCAAGGAAGGGGTTGGGATACGCAGTATTTT. Looking up the rest from reference TRBV14 and TRBJ2-3 gives the full variable domain: EAGVTQFPSHSVIEKGQTVTLRCDPISGHDNLYWYRRVMGKEIKFLLHFVKESKQDESGMPNNRFLAERTGGTYSTLKVQPAELEDSGVYFCASSQGRGWDTQYFGPGTRLTVL.

Notes on this clone: Other DNA sequences from this sample encode an identical CDR3 as well. The chain carries TRBV6-6 and TRBJ2-7; no firm D call. CDR3 size: 11 residues. V was pared by 2 bases and J by 5 bases, with 4 bases between. Per the germline V gene, CDR1 is MNHNY and CDR2 is SVGAGI (reference sequence). The CDR3 here is CASSYRDEQYF. The CDR3 DNA reads as TGTGCCAGCAGTTACAGAGACGAGCAGTACTTC.

The chain links TRBV6-2 or TRBV6-3 to TRBJ2-7, with D possibly being TRBD2 (5 bases). The germline gives CDR1 MNHEY, CDR2 SVGEGT. The germline V and J ends were trimmed by 3 bases and 3 bases, with 9 bases remaining between them. This CDR3 is 13 amino acids long. CDR3 coding DNA: TGTGCCAGCAGTTATTTCCGGGGCTACGAGCAGTACTTC. Amino acids: CASSYFRGYEQYF.

CDR3 in DNA: TGTGCCAGCAGTTTAACATATCGGGATGAAAAACTGTTTTTT. Encoded protein: CASSLTYRDEKLFF. The J gene is TRBJ1-4, the V gene TRBV28; D is uncertain. Trimming removed 2 bases at V and 6 bases at J, with 10 bases between. Germline V gives CDR1 MDHEN, CDR2 SYDVKM. The CDR3 is made up of 14 amino acids.

The rearrangement joins TRBV27 to TRBJ2-1; D unresolved. Trimming took 8 bases from V and 0 from J, leaving 14 bases between them. The germline CDR1 and CDR2 sequences are MNHEY and SMNVEV (reference sequence). CDR3 size: 15 residues. The CDR3: CASRITKSSYNEQFF. The CDR3 DNA follows: TGTGCCAGCCGTATTACTAAGAGCTCCTACAATGAGCAGTTCTTC.

This chain joins TRBV6-5 and TRBJ2-7; TRBD1 might be the D (6 bases). The V gene lost 3 bases and the J gene lost 0 bases, with 12 bases spanning the gap. The CDR3 is 15 amino acids. The germline CDR1 and CDR2 sequences are MNHEY and SVGAGI. For the CDR3, the DNA is TGTGCCAGCAGTTATGACGGGACAATCTCCTACGAGCAGTACTTC. Protein: CASSYDGTISYEQYF.

The rearrangement uses TRBV5-1 and TRBJ2-5; D perhaps matches TRBD1 (6 bases). CDR3 size: 16 residues. Germline V CDR1 and CDR2: SGHRS, YFSETQ. V was cut by 4 bases and J by 2 bases, with 18 bases left in between. The CDR3 coding sequence is TGCGCCAGCAGCCCTTCCAGGACAGTAACTCAAGAGACCCAGTACTTC. Translated: CASSPSRTVTQETQYF.

The chain uses TRBV3-1 (or the pseudogene TRBV3-2) and TRBJ2-5, with D perhaps matching TRBD2 (5 bases). Germline values: CDR1 LGHDT, CDR2 YNNKEL (reference sequence). The CDR3 extends over 13 amino acids. V was shortened by 8 bases and J by 2 bases, with 12 bases between the two germline ends. The CDR3 sequence: CASRRSGQETQYF. The CDR3 DNA is TGTGCCAGCCGGAGGTCAGGACAAGAGACCCAGTACTTC.

This rearrangement joins TRBV6-2 or TRBV6-3 to TRBJ2-3, with D hard to call. CDR3 length: 16 residues. The V gene's germline CDR1 is MNHEY and CDR2 SVGEGT. V was shortened by 1 base and J by 5 bases, with 16 bases between the two germline ends. DNA for the CDR3: TGTGCCAGCAGTTACTACCTTGGTCCCGAGGAAGATACGCAGTATTTT. Translated: CASSYYLGPEEDTQYF.

About this clone itself: Other nucleotide sequences in the sample specify the same CDR3. The chain employs TRBV6-5 and TRBJ2-1, with 7 nucleotides matching TRBD2. The CDR3 loop spans 15 amino acids. The V segment lost 2 bases and the J segment 3 bases; nucleotides outside the gene matches: 4. Germline V gives CDR1 MNHEY, CDR2 SVGAGI. The CDR3, as DNA: TGTGCCAGCAGTTACGAGTCTAGCGGCTACAATGAGCAGTTCTTC. Protein: CASSYESSGYNEQFF.